A single sample is the source of the 30 T cell receptor beta chains below, sequenced in a study of PD-L1 blockade in urothelial cancer. Time point meaning: pretreatment peripheral blood. Measured with immunoSEQ multiplex PCR; TCRdb has only the in-frame clones, and not every one. Of 65,000 to 90,000 clones listed, about 83% are singletons. The sequencing here drew on PBMCs, taken around atezolizumab (anti-PD-L1) treatment. These receptors came from a woman in her sixties or seventies with urothelial cancer.

J is TRBJ1-6 and V is TRBV4-1; 8 nucleotides line up with TRBD1. Germline CDR1 MGHRA, CDR2 YSYEKL. CDR3 length: 15 residues. Losses at the gene ends were 0 bases for V and 7 bases for J; bases not matched to a gene: 2. As DNA, the CDR3 is TGCGCCAGCAGCCAAGATCGACAGGGGAATTCACCCCTCCACTTT. Its translation is CASSQDRQGNSPLHF.

A note on this clone: Its ends do not fully match the called genes, so a read error is possible. The chain carries TRBV2 and TRBJ2-5, with TRBD2 as a possible D gene (6 bases). Germline V gene lookup returns CDR1 SNHLY and CDR2 FYNNEI. The CDR3 loop spans 13 amino acids. CDR3 sequence (DNA): TGTGCGAGCACCAGGGTCCGGGAGGAGACCCAGTACTTC. It is translated as CASTRVREETQYF.

CDR3: CAWSRSLGYEQYF. The CDR3 DNA reads as TGTGCCTGGAGTAGGAGTCTGGGCTACGAGCAGTACTTC. The chain links TRBV30 to TRBJ2-7; no clear D. Trimming stripped 2 bases from V and 3 bases from J, with 11 bases between. The CDR3 consists of 13 residues. In germline, CDR1 is GTSNPN, CDR2 SVGIG (reference sequence).

The genes are TRBV5-1 and TRBJ2-5; 8 positions agree with TRBD1. Germline CDR1 reads SGHRS; CDR2 reads YFSETQ. There are 14 residues in the CDR3. With 2 bases clipped from V and 1 base from J, the junction kept 1 base outside the gene matches. This chain's CDR3 is CASSFTGGQETQYF. In DNA, the CDR3 is TGCGCCAGCAGCTTCACAGGGGGCCAAGAGACCCAGTACTTC.

The chain has TRBV18 and TRBJ1-2; D unclear. Germline CDR1 and CDR2: KGHSH and LQKENI. The CDR3 runs 16 residues. V dropped 4 bases and J dropped 3 bases, with 18 bases sitting between them. As DNA, the CDR3 is TGTGCCAGCTCACTGGGAAGGAATAAGGAGGACTATGGCTACACCTTC. It codes for CASSLGRNKEDYGYTF. The full variable domain, rest sourced from reference TRBV18 and TRBJ1-2, is NAGVMQNPRHLVRRRGQEARLRCSPMKGHSHVYWYRQLPEEGLKFMVYLQKENIIDESGMPKERFSAEFPKEGPSILRIQQVVRGDSAAYFCASSLGRNKEDYGYTFGSGTRLTVV.

The gene calls are TRBV28 and TRBJ1-2, with 7 bases identical to TRBD1. The CDR3 length is 14 residues. Germline-derived CDR1 and CDR2 are MDHEN and SYDVKM. V gave up 5 bases and J gave up 2 bases; unmatched junction bases: 5. The CDR3 sequence: CASSLSDRNYGYTF. The CDR3 DNA reads as TGTGCCAGCAGTCTGTCGGACAGGAACTATGGCTACACCTTC.

This clone appeared a few times. The chain carries TRBV5-1 and TRBJ2-2, with TRBD2 matching over 10 bases. With V trimmed by 10 bases and J by 1 base, 13 bases remained unmatched. CDR1 is SGHRS and CDR2 is YFSETQ in the germline V gene. The CDR3 is 17 amino acids. CDR3 protein: CAASQLPSGRNTGELFF. In nucleotides, the CDR3 is TGCGCCGCTTCCCAGCTCCCTAGCGGGAGGAACACCGGGGAGCTGTTTTTT.

The V and J genes are TRBV2 and TRBJ2-7; 10 bases agree with TRBD1. The CDR3 length is 15 residues. V gave up 2 bases and J gave up 2 bases; unmatched junction bases: 3. CDR1 SNHLY and CDR2 FYNNEI come from the germline V gene. CDR3: CASSETGQGAYEQYF. In DNA form, the CDR3 reads TGTGCCAGCAGTGAAACTGGACAGGGGGCCTACGAGCAGTACTTC.

The chain recombines TRBV6-7 with TRBJ2-1, with 12 bases matching TRBD2. Being an ORF, TRBV6-7 has a function that is uncertain. The CDR3 runs 18 residues. V lost 8 bases, J lost 5 bases, and 16 bases stayed unmatched. The DNA of the CDR3 is TGTGCCAGCCCCCATTACCGTCGACTAGCGGGGGAACACAATGAGCAGTTCTTC. It translates to CASPHYRRLAGEHNEQFF.

This clone was recorded once. This chain links TRBV15 with TRBJ2-1; TRBD2 matches at 10 bases. The trim removed 5 bases at V and 5 bases at J, leaving 9 bases unmatched. Germline-derived CDR1 and CDR2 are LNHNV and YYDKDF (reference sequence). The CDR3 sequence is 16 residues long. The CDR3 spells CATSPQLAGGHNEQFF. For the CDR3, the DNA is TGTGCCACCAGCCCACAGTTAGCGGGGGGCCACAATGAGCAGTTCTTC. Drawing the rest from reference TRBV15 and TRBJ2-1, the complete variable domain is DAMVIQNPRYQVTQFGKPVTLSCSQTLNHNVMYWYQQKSSQAPKLLFHYYDKDFNNEADTPDNFQSRRPNTSFCFLDIRSPGLGDTAMYLCATSPQLAGGHNEQFFGPGTRLTVL.

This clone showed up just a few times. The chain links TRBV29-1 to TRBJ1-4, with 8 bases fitting TRBD1. The germline V gene has CDR1 SQVTM and CDR2 ANQGSEA. Trimming at V came to 5 bases and at J to 4 bases, leaving 6 bases not matched to a gene. The CDR3 runs to 14 residues. The CDR3 is CSVLTDRDNEKLFF. CDR3 nucleotide sequence: TGCAGCGTTCTCACGGACAGGGATAATGAAAAACTGTTTTTT.

The chain combines TRBV29-1 with TRBJ1-2; 7 bases align to TRBD1. The CDR3 has 14 amino acids. V shed 7 bases and J 1 base; nucleotides not matched to a gene: 9. Per the germline V gene, CDR1 is SQVTM and CDR2 is ANQGSEA. This CDR3 is CSDSPGQFNYGYTF. In DNA form, the CDR3 reads TGCAGCGATTCCCCGGGACAGTTTAACTATGGCTACACCTTC.

The chain combines TRBV7-8 with TRBJ1-5; the D gene is possibly TRBD1 (6 bases). Germline V gene lookup returns CDR1 SGHVS and CDR2 FQNEAQ. The germline V and J ends were trimmed by 1 base and 2 bases, with 18 bases remaining between them. This CDR3 spans 18 amino acids. The CDR3 nucleotides are TGTGCCAGCAGCTTAGGGGGTGCGGGGAGGGGGGGCAATCAGCCCCAGCATTTT. Translation: CASSLGGAGRGGNQPQHF.

The chain has TRBV25-1 and TRBJ1-4, with a weak D call TRBD1 (6 bases). The CDR3 length is 15 residues. V lost 3 bases and J 7 bases, leaving 15 bases between the germline ends. CDR1 and CDR2 (germline): MGHDK, SYGVNS. The CDR3 is CASSDSRGSGEKLFF. CDR3 nucleotide sequence: TGTGCCAGCAGTGACTCCAGGGGATCGGGTGAAAAACTGTTTTTT.

The rearrangement links TRBV2 to TRBJ1-5; D might be TRBD1 (6 bases). CDR1 is SNHLY and CDR2 is FYNNEI in the germline V gene. The CDR3 spans 13 residues. V was pared by 4 bases and J by 5 bases, with 9 bases between. This CDR3 is CASSVGGDQPQHF. The CDR3 region has the DNA TGTGCCAGCAGTGTTGGGGGCGATCAGCCCCAGCATTTT. Based on the CDR3 plus reference TRBV2 and TRBJ1-5, the full variable domain is EPEVTQTPSHQVTQMGQEVILRCVPISNHLYFYWYRQILGQKVEFLVSFYNNEISEKSEIFDDQFSVERPDGSNFTLKIRSTKLEDSAMYFCASSVGGDQPQHFGDGTRLSIL.

The J gene is TRBJ1-1, the V gene TRBV5-1; D is undetermined. Trimming cost V 0 bases and J 4 bases, with 13 bases left between them. This CDR3 comprises 15 residues. Germline loops: CDR1 SGHRS, CDR2 YFSETQ. CDR3 in amino acids: CASSLASGRGTEAFF. The CDR3 DNA sequence: TGCGCCAGCAGCTTGGCCTCAGGTCGGGGCACTGAAGCTTTCTTT.

The rearrangement joins TRBV5-1 to TRBJ1-3; weak D call: TRBD1 (6 bases). Germline-derived CDR1 and CDR2 are SGHRS and YFSETQ. V was shortened by 0 bases and J by 4 bases, with 11 bases between the two germline ends. This CDR3 contains 15 residues. The CDR3 protein is CASSLDRARGNTIYF. The CDR3 coding sequence is TGCGCCAGCAGCTTGGACAGGGCGAGGGGAAACACCATATATTTT.

This clone was observed once. The V call is TRBV4-1, the J call TRBJ2-7, with 14 bases lining up with TRBD2. The CDR3 has 15 residues. Germline V gene lookup returns CDR1 MGHRA and CDR2 YSYEKL. V was clipped by 3 bases and J by 6 bases; unmatched bases: 4. The CDR3 DNA is TGCGCCAGCAGCCAGCCGGGACTAGCGGGAGTCGAGCAGTACTTC. Translated, it gives CASSQPGLAGVEQYF.

This clone has only a few counts. The chain carries TRBV10-3 and TRBJ2-2; 13 bases agree with TRBD2. The CDR3 runs 15 residues. Trimming at V came to 6 bases and at J to 2 bases, leaving 0 bases not matched to a gene. Germline lookup yields CDR1 ENHRY and CDR2 SYGVKD. CDR3: CAIRGLAGNTGELFF. CDR3 nucleotide sequence: TGTGCCATCAGGGGACTAGCGGGAAACACCGGGGAGCTGTTTTTT.

The chain is built from TRBV10-3 and TRBJ1-1, with a tentative D call TRBD1 (6 bases). Trimming cost V 11 bases and J 3 bases, with 16 bases left between them. Germline-derived CDR1 and CDR2 are ENHRY and SYGVKD. CDR3 length: 13 residues. The DNA of the CDR3 is TGTGCCGGGGCCGGGAACAGGGACACTGAAGCTTTCTTT. It encodes CAGAGNRDTEAFF.

This chain joins TRBV11-2 and TRBJ2-5, with 7 bases identical to TRBD1. V lost 5 bases and J lost 4; bases outside the gene matches: 4. Germline CDR1 SGHAT, CDR2 FQNNGV. The CDR3 length is 13 residues. DNA for the CDR3: TGTGCCAGCAGCGCCCCAGGGGGAGAGACCCAGTACTTC. It translates to CASSAPGGETQYF.

V is TRBV7-2 and J is TRBJ1-3; no firm D call. Trimming left V 1 base short and J 0 bases short, with 7 bases between. This CDR3 region has 15 residues. The germline gives CDR1 SGHTA, CDR2 FQGNSA. The CDR3 DNA sequence: TGTGCCAGCAGCTTAGGAAAGCTCTCTGGAAACACCATATATTTT. This translates into CASSLGKLSGNTIYF.

There are a few counts of this clone. J is TRBJ2-7 and V is TRBV7-8; 10 nucleotides align to TRBD1. The trim removed 5 bases at V and 7 bases at J, leaving 14 bases unmatched. The CDR3 runs to 16 residues. Germline V CDR1 and CDR2: SGHVS, FQNEAQ. The CDR3 loop reads CASSPVAGTGVGEQYF. CDR3 nucleotide sequence: TGTGCCAGCAGCCCAGTTGCCGGGACAGGGGTAGGAGAGCAGTACTTC.

The chain employs TRBV11-2 and TRBJ2-1; weak D call: TRBD2 (5 bases). Germline-derived CDR1 and CDR2 are SGHAT and FQNNGV. V lost 1 base and J lost 4, with 5 bases in between. This CDR3 has 13 amino acids. As DNA, the CDR3 is TGTGCCAGCAGCTTAGGGACTTACAATGAGCAGTTCTTC. It is translated as CASSLGTYNEQFF.

This clone was counted a few times. The J gene is TRBJ1-1, the V gene TRBV5-1, with a tentative D call TRBD1 (5 bases). The CDR3 spans 13 residues. The germline V gene encodes CDR1 SGHRS and CDR2 YFSETQ. With 2 bases removed from V and 1 base from J, the gap between germline ends came to 6 bases. The CDR3 nucleotides read TGCGCCAGCAGCTTCACAGGGAACACTGAAGCTTTCTTT. It specifies CASSFTGNTEAFF.

This sequence joins TRBV11-2 and TRBJ2-1; D unclear. The CDR3 runs to 13 residues. Germline lookup yields CDR1 SGHAT and CDR2 FQNNGV. With 2 bases removed from V and 7 bases from J, the gap between germline ends came to 9 bases. The CDR3 DNA follows: TGTGCCAGCAGCTTACAGGTCTTGAATGAGCAGTTCTTC. This translates into CASSLQVLNEQFF.

CDR3: CASSGVVAGGAINEQFF. The CDR3 coding sequence is TGTGCCAGCAGCGGTGTCGTGGCGGGAGGAGCGATCAATGAGCAGTTCTTC. The genes are TRBV7-6 and TRBJ2-1; 8 bases agree with TRBD2. This CDR3 spans 17 amino acids. The V gene end was trimmed by 5 bases and the J gene end by 6 bases; junction bases not matched to a gene: 15. The germline CDR1 and CDR2 sequences are SGHVS and FNYEAQ. Filled out from reference TRBV7-6 and TRBJ2-1, the complete variable domain reads GAGVSQSPRYKVTKRGQDVALRCDPISGHVSLYWYRQALGQGPEFLTYFNYEAQQDKSGLPNDRFSAERPEGSISTLTIQRTEQRDSAMYRCASSGVVAGGAINEQFFGPGTRLTVL.

This chain links TRBV6-5 with TRBJ2-1; a weak D match, TRBD2 (6 bases). This CDR3 region has 15 residues. The germline gives CDR1 MNHEY, CDR2 SVGAGI. The V end was cut by 3 bases, the J end by 3 bases, with 12 bases between. The CDR3 bases are TGTGCCAGCAGTTATCGGAGGGCGGACTACAATGAGCAGTTCTTC. This sequence encodes CASSYRRADYNEQFF.

The CDR3 spells CASSLAWNTGELFF. CDR3 DNA: TGCGCCAGCAGCTTGGCCTGGAACACCGGGGAGCTGTTTTTT. The gene calls are TRBV5-1 and TRBJ2-2; no clear D gene. Per the germline V gene, CDR1 is SGHRS and CDR2 is YFSETQ. The CDR3 loop spans 14 amino acids. The V and J ends lost 0 bases and 1 base respectively, with 4 bases between them.

The chain employs TRBV6-5 and TRBJ2-3; 8 bases match TRBD2. The germline V gene encodes CDR1 MNHEY and CDR2 SVGAGI. The CDR3 is 15 amino acids. The V gene end was trimmed by 7 bases and the J gene end by 4 bases; junction bases not matched to a gene: 10. This CDR3 reads CASTPGLGRADTQYF. For the CDR3, the DNA is TGTGCCAGCACCCCGGGACTAGGGAGAGCAGATACGCAGTATTTT.